The clone carrying this T cell receptor beta chain appeared once. Its specificity is unknown. One base away lies a much larger clone, so this may be a sequencing read error. Likely a read error: the CDR3 ends without its conserved phenylalanine or tryptophan. This record comes from a study of molecular identifiers for immune sequencing clone quantification. General study results and limits: Over 97% of effector molecules, yet under 1% of naive-cell molecules, were held by clones above 20 RNA copies.

The sorting of naive CD8 T cells used the CD8+CD4-CCR7+CD45RA+ phenotype. V was cut by 6 bases and J by 5 bases, with 16 bases left in between. This CDR3 spans 15 amino acids. From the PCR reads, TCRdb called clonotypes with MiXCR, one entry per CDR3 protein. The sample has around 300,000 distinct CDR3 sequences; roughly a quarter are singletons. The specimen sequenced was naive CD8+ T cells from blood, with Jurkat cell RNA spiked in. Regarding subset: FACS-sorted CD8+CD4-CCR7+CD45RA+ naive T cells. The clonotype originates from a human donor in good health. Some libraries in this study had Jurkat cell RNA spiked in. The V and J genes are TRBV12-3 or TRBV12-4 and TRBJ1-4; the D gene is possibly TRBD1 (5 bases). The CDR3 DNA sequence: TGTGCCAGCAGCCCCCAGGGAGGGTTAAATGAAAAACTGTTTTCT. Protein product: CASSPQGGLNEKLFS.